The clone carrying this TCR beta chain appeared a single time. Its target is not known. Germline V CDR1 and CDR2: PRHDT, FYEKMQ (reference sequence). The CDR3 runs 15 residues. The V and J ends lost 5 bases and 10 bases, in that order; junction bases with no gene match: 7. This sample was included in a study of cytomegalovirus exposure and HLA in healthy donors. In the study overall: Most donors, about 77% of a few hundred genotyped, fell in the Caucasian-associated ancestry cluster. General observations from the study: Evidence from a later analysis indicated that most CMV-associated TCR beta chains looked HLA-restricted. Indistinguishable V segments, including TRBV6-2 and TRBV6-3, were excluded.

Vbeta (60) and Jbeta (13) primers were used in the PCR. Assay used: immunoSEQ multiplex PCR; TCRdb lists only in-frame clones, some missing. The repertoire includes some 120,000 clones, around 72% of them detected once, and more than 7.5% sits in the top ten. The chain carries TRBV13 and TRBJ2-1, with 14 bases identical to TRBD2. The receptor was derived from a woman aged 50 to 65 in good health and CMV-seropositive. The sequenced sample was PBMCs. The CDR3 spells CASSPGLAGAREQFF. CDR3 bases: TGTGCCAGCAGCCCGGGACTAGCGGGAGCAAGGGAGCAGTTCTTC.